This T cell receptor beta chain emerged from a study of T cell repertoires in cytomegalovirus infection. At the level of the study: It can be stated that public TCR beta signatures indicated CMV infection as well as a matching HLA type.

Each CDR3 protein is one row after TCRdb ran MiXCR on the reads. The table includes about 230,000 distinct CDR3 sequences, roughly 22% detected once. With respect to this clonotype: Its antigen is not identified.

General observations from the study: Of the TCR beta families, the public ones yielded a cumulative frequency that identified carriers of CMV plus the relevant HLA. CMV-specific HLA-C-restricted TCR beta clonotypes dominated the ex vivo response.

The germline V gene has CDR1 SGHVS and CDR2 FNYEAQ. CDR3 length: 15 residues. Trimming took 3 bases from V and 0 from J, leaving 11 bases between them. The clonotype comes from a human donor in good health (CMV status not recorded). Some clones in this sample may be carry-over from other donors' samples. The chain uses TRBV7-6 and TRBJ1-1, with a tentative D call TRBD1 (5 bases). The sequenced material came from CD8+ T cells from PBMCs. CDR3 sequence (DNA): TGTGCCAGCAGCTTTCCGGACATAATGAACACTGAAGCTTTCTTT. Translated: CASSFPDIMNTEAFF.